This entry describes one T cell receptor beta chain. The data belong to a study of T cell changes during pregnancy in multiple sclerosis. Some clones are missing from TCRdb's copy, which holds only in-frame ones; the method was immunoSEQ multiplex PCR. The sample carries about 22,000 clones, over 75% recorded once. J gave up 2 bases and V 3 bases, and 11 bases lay outside the gene matches. CDR3 length: 18 residues. Germline CDR1 reads LNHDA; CDR2 reads SQIVND (reference sequence). V usage is TRBV19 and J usage is TRBJ1-5; 9 bases map to TRBD1. This specimen consisted of CD8+ T cells from peripheral blood mononuclear cells, obtained before pregnancy. This receptor was taken from a female donor with multiple sclerosis, enrolled in a pregnancy study. CDR3 residues: CASSMEPGTGYGNQPQHF. The CDR3 nucleotides read TGTGCCAGTAGTATGGAACCCGGGACAGGGTATGGCAATCAGCCCCAGCATTTT.